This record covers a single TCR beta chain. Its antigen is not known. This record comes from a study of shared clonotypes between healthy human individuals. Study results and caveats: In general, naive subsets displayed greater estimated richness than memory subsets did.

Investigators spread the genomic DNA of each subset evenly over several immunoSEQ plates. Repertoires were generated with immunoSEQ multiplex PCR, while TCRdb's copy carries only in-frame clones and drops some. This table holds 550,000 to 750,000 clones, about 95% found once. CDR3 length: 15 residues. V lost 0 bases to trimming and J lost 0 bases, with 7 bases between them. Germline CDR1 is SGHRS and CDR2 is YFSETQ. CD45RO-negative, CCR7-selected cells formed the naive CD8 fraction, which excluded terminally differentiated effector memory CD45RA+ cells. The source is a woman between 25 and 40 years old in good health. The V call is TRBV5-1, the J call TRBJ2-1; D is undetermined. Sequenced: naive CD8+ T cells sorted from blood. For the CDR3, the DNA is TGCGCCAGCAGCTTGGATGTGCCCTCCTACAATGAGCAGTTCTTC. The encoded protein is CASSLDVPSYNEQFF. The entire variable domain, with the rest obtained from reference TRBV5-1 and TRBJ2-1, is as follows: KAGVTQTPRYLIKTRGQQVTLSCSPISGHRSVSWYQQTPGQGLQFLFEYFSETQRNKGNFPGRFSGRQFSNSRSEMNVSTLELGDSALYLCASSLDVPSYNEQFFGPGTRLTVL.